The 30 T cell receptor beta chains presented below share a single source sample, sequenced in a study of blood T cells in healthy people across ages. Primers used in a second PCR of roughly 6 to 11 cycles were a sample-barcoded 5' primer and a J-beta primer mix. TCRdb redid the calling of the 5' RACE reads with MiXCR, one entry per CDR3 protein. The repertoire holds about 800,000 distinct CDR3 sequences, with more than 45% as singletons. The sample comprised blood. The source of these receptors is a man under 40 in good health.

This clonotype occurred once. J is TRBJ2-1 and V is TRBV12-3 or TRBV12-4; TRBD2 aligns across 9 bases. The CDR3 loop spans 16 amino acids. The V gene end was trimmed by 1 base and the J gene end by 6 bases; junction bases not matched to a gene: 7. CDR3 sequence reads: CASSLGSSGRFNEQFF. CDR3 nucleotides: TGTGCCAGCAGTTTAGGGTCCAGCGGGAGGTTCAATGAGCAGTTCTTC.

The chain's CDR3 is CASSQDPDPYNEQFF. In DNA, the CDR3 is TGCGCCAGCAGCCAAGACCCAGACCCATACAATGAGCAGTTCTTC. The chain recombines TRBV4-3 with TRBJ2-1; D remains ambiguous. The germline gives CDR1 LGHNA, CDR2 YSLEER. V was pared by 0 bases and J by 4 bases, with 10 bases between. This CDR3 region has 15 residues.

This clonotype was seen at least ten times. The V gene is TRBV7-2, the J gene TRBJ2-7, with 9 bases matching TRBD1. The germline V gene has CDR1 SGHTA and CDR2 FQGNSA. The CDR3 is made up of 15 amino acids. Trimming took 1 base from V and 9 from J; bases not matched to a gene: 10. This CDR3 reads CASSLGGQGTYWQYF. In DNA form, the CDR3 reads TGTGCCAGCAGCTTAGGGGGACAGGGTACTTACTGGCAGTACTTC.

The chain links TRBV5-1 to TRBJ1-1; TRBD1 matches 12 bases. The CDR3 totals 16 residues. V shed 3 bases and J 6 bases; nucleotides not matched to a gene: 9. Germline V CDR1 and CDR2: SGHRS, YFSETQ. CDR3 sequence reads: CASSSDGTGGYSEAFF. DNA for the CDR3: TGCGCCAGCAGCTCGGACGGGACAGGGGGCTACTCTGAAGCTTTCTTT.

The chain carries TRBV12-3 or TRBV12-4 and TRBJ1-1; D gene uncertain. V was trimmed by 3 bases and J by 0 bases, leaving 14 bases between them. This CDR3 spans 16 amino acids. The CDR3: CASSLAPGGMNTEAFF. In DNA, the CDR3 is TGTGCCAGCAGTTTGGCCCCGGGCGGCATGAACACTGAAGCTTTCTTT.

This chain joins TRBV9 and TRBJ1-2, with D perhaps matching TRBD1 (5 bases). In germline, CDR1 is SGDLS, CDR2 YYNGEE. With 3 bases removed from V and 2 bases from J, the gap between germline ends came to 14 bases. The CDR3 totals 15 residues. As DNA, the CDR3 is TGTGCCAGCAGCGCGGGGGAGCGTCTAAACTATGGCTACACCTTC. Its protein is CASSAGERLNYGYTF.

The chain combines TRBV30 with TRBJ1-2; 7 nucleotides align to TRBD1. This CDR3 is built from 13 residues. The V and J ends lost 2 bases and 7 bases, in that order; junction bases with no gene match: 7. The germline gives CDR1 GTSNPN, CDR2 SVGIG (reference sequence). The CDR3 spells CAWSYGTVGGYTF. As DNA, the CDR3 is TGTGCCTGGAGTTACGGGACAGTGGGTGGCTACACCTTC.

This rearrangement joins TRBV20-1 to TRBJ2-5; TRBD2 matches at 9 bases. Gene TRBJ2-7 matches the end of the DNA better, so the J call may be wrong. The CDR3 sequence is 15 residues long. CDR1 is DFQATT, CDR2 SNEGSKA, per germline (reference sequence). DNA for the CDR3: TGCAGTGCTAGAGATCTCGGCGGGAGGGCCGGCGAGCAGTACTTC. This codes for CSARDLGGRAGEQYF.

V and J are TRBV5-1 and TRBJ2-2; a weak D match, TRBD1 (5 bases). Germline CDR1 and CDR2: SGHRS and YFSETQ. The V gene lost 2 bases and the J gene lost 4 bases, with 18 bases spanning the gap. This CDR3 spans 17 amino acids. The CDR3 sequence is CASSFFPADTVTGELFF. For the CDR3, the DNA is TGCGCCAGCAGCTTTTTTCCCGCGGACACTGTCACCGGGGAGCTGTTTTTT.

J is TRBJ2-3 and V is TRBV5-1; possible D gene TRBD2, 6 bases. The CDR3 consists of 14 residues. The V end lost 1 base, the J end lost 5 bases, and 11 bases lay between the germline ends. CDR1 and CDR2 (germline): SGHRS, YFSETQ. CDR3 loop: CASSLTGGLDTQYF. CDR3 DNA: TGCGCCAGCAGCTTGACAGGAGGGTTAGATACGCAGTATTTT. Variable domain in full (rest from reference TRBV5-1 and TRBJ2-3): KAGVTQTPRYLIKTRGQQVTLSCSPISGHRSVSWYQQTPGQGLQFLFEYFSETQRNKGNFPGRFSGRQFSNSRSEMNVSTLELGDSALYLCASSLTGGLDTQYFGPGTRLTVL.

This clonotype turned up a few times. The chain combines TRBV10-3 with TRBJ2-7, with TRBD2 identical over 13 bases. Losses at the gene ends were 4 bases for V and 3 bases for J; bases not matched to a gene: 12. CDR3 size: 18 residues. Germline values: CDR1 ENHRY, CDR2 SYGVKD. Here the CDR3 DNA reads TGTGCCATCAGTGCCAAAGGGACTAGCGGGGAGAAGGGCTACGAGCAGTACTTC. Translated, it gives CAISAKGTSGEKGYEQYF.

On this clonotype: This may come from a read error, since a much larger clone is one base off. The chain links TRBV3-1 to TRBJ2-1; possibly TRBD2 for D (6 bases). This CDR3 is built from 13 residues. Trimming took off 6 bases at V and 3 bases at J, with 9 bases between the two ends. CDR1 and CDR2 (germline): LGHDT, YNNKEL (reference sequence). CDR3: CASRASDYNEQFF. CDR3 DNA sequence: TGTGCCAGCAGGGCTAGCGACTACAATGAGCAGTTCTTC.

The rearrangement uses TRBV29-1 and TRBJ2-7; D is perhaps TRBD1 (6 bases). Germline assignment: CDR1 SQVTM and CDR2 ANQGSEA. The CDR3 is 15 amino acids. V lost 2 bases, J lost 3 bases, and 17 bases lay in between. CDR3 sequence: CSVEIGRGHYYEQYF. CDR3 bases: TGCAGCGTTGAAATCGGCAGGGGACATTACTACGAGCAGTACTTC.

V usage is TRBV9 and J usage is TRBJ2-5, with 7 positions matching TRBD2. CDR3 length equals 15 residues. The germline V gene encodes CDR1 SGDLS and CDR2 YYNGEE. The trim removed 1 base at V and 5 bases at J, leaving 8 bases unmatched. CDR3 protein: CASSVFGEGFETQYF. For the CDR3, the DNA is TGTGCCAGCAGCGTATTTGGGGAGGGTTTCGAGACCCAGTACTTC.

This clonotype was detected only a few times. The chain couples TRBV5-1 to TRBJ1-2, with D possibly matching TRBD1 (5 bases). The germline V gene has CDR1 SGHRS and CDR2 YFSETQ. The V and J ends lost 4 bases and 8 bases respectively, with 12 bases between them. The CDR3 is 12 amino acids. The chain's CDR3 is CASSSGTSGYTF. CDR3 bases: TGCGCCAGCAGCAGTGGGACGTCCGGCTACACCTTC.

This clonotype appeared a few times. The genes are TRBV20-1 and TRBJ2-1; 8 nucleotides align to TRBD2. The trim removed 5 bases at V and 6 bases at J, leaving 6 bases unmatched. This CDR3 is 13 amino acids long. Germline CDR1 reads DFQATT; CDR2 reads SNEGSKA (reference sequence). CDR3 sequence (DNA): TGCAGTGCTTTGGCTAGCGGGTCCAATGAGCAGTTCTTC. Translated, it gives CSALASGSNEQFF.

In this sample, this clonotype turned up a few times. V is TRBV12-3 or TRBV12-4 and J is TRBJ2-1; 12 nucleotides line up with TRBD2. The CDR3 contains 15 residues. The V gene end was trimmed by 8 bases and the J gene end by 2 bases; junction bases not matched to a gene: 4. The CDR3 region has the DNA TGTGCCAGCGCCTCTAGCGGGAGGGCCTACAATGAGCAGTTCTTC. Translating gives CASASSGRAYNEQFF.

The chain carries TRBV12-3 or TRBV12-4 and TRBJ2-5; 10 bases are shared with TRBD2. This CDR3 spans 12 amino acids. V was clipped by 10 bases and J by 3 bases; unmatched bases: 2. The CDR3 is CATGLAEETQYF. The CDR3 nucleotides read TGTGCCACCGGACTAGCGGAAGAGACCCAGTACTTC.

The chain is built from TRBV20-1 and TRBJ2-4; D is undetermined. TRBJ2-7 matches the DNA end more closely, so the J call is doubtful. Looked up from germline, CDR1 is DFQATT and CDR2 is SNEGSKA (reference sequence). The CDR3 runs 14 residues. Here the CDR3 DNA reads TGCAGTGCTAGAGATAGAGCGAACCTCTACGAGCAGTACTTC. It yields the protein CSARDRANLYEQYF.

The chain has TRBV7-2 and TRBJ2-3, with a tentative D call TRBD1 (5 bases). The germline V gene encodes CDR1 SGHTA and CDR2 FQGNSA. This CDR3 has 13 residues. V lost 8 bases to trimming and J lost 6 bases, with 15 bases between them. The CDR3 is CASAPRSGDTQYF. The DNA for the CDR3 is TGTGCCAGCGCCCCCAGGTCAGGGGATACGCAGTATTTT.

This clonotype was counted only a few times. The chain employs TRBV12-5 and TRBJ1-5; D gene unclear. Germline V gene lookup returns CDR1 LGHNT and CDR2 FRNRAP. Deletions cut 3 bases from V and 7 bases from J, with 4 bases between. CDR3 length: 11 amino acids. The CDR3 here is CASGFRQPQHF. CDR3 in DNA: TGTGCTAGTGGTTTTAGGCAGCCCCAGCATTTT.

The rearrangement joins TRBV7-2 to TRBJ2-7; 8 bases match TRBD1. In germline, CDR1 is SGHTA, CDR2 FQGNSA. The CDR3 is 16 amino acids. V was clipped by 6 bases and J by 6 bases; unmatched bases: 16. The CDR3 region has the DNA TGTGCCAGCAGACCGGACCGGGACAGGATGGCTGGCGAGCAGTACTTC. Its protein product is CASRPDRDRMAGEQYF.

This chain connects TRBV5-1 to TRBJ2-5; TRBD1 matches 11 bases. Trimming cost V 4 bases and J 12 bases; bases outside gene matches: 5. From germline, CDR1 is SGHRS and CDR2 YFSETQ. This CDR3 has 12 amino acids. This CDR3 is CASSLEGQGEYF. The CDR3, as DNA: TGCGCCAGCAGCCTGGAGGGACAGGGGGAGTACTTC.

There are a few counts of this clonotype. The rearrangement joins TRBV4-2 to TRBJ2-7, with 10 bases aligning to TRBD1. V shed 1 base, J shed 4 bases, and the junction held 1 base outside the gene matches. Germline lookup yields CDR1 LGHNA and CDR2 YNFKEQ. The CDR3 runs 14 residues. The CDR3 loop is CASSQVGQGYEQYF. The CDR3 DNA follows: TGTGCCAGCAGCCAAGTGGGACAGGGGTACGAGCAGTACTTC.

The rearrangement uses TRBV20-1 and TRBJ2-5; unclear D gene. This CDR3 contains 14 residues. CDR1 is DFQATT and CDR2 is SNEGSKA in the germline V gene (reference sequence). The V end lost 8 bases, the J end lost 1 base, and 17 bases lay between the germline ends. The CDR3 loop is CSSGVGSLQETQYF. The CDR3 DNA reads TGCAGTTCAGGTGTTGGGTCCCTCCAAGAGACCCAGTACTTC.

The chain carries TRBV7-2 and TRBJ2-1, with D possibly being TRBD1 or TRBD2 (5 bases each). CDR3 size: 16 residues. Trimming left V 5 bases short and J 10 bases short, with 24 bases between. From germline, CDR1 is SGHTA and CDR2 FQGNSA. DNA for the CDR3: TGTGCCAGCAGCCTCCAACAGGACGTTAGGTGGGGGGAGCAGTTCTTC. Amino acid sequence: CASSLQQDVRWGEQFF.

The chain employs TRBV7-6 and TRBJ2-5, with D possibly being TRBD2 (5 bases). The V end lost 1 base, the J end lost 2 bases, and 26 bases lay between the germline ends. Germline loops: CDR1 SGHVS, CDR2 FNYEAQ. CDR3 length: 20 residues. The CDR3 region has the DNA TGTGCCAGCAGCTTAGTATTCCCCGGGGTCGTGGCCACAACACAAGAGACCCAGTACTTC. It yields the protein CASSLVFPGVVATTQETQYF.

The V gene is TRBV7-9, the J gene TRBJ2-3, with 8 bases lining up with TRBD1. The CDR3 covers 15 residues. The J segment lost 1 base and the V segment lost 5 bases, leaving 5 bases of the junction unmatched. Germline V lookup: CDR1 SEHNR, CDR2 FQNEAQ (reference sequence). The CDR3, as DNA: TGTGCCAGCAGCCCGACAGGGGTCGGCACAGATACGCAGTATTTT. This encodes CASSPTGVGTDTQYF.

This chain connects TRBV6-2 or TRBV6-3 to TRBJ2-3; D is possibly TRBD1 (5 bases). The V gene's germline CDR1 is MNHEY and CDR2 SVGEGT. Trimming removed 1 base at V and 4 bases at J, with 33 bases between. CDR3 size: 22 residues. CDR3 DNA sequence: TGTGCCAGCAGTTACTATCAAGTCCGGGCAAAACTGGAGATTGGACACCCAGATACGCAGTATTTT. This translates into CASSYYQVRAKLEIGHPDTQYF.

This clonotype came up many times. The DNA for the CDR3 is TGTGCCAGCAGTCCCAGCGTGAATGAGCAGTTCTTC. Translation: CASSPSVNEQFF. The chain links TRBV3-1 to TRBJ2-1, with no clear D. Germline CDR1 is LGHDT and CDR2 is YNNKEL (reference sequence). This CDR3 has 12 residues. The V gene lost 6 bases and the J gene lost 7 bases, with 10 bases spanning the gap.